The present entry profiles one T cell receptor (beta chain) with its context. The sample belongs to a study of blood T cell repertoires in COVID-19. TCRdb's table, derived via immunoSEQ multiplex PCR, lists solely in-frame clones and lacks some. The repertoire includes approximately 400,000 clones, around 92% of them detected once, and around 1.2% sits in the top ten. V trimming: 7 bases; J trimming: 2 bases; junction bases outside the gene matches: 5. CDR1 LNHDA and CDR2 SQIVND come from the germline V gene (reference sequence). The CDR3 has 14 residues. The receptor was isolated from a man aged 40-55 years with acute or convalescent COVID-19. The chain recombines TRBV19 with TRBJ2-1, with TRBD2 matching over 7 bases. The sequencing input was peripheral blood. The DNA for the CDR3 is TGTGCCAGTACCAAGCGGGGCACCTACAATGAGCAGTTCTTC. This encodes CASTKRGTYNEQFF.